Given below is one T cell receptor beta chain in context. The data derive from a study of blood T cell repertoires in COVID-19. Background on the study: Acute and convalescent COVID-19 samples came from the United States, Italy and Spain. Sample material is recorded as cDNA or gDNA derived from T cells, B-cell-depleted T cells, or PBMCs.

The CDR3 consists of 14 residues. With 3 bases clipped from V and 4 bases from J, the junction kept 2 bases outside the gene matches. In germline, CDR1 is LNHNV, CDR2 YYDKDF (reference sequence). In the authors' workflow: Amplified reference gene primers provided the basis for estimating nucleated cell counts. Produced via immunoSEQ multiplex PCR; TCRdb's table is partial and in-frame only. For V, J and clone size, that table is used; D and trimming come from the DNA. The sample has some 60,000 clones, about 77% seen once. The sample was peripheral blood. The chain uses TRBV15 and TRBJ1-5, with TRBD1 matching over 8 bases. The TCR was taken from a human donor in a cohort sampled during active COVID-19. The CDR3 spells CATSRGQVNQPQHF. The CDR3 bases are TGTGCCACCAGCAGGGGACAGGTAAATCAGCCCCAGCATTTT.